This paragraph reports one TCR beta chain. As yet, its antigen is unknown. The TCR beta library used iRepertoire HTBI primers with Arm-PCR amplification of CDR3. TCRdb processed the multiplex PCR reads anew with MiXCR; each CDR3 protein has one entry. The sample consists of about 350,000 distinct CDR3 sequences, about 17% of them appearing once. This sample is drawn from a study of regulatory T cells in long-lasting Graves disease. As to time point: newly diagnosed GD, antithyroid drugs for less than 3 months. PBMC-extracted RNA yielded the TCR library. Study-wide results and limits: Persistent disease was characterized by preferential usage of TRBV28, TRBJ1-2 and TRBJ2-5.

CDR1 and CDR2 from the germline V gene are SGHKS and YYEKEE (reference sequence). J was trimmed by 0 bases and V by 5 bases; bases with no gene match: 12. The CDR3 covers 18 residues. The same data also contributed to another study, on T cells in Graves' hyperthyroidism and ophthalmopathy. According to that study: Graves' hyperthyroidism was deemed stable given no ophthalmopathy progression within 18 months. First-round RT-PCR targeting the TCR CDR3 was performed with the HTBI primer set. Most expanded thyroid clonotypes above 0.001 also appeared in blood.

This specimen was peripheral blood mononuclear cells (PBMCs), taken at new diagnosis, from a patient treated with antithyroid drugs. The V gene is TRBV5-5, the J gene TRBJ2-4; 9 bases agree with TRBD1. This TCR was sampled from a woman aged 18-30 years with Graves disease. In DNA form, the CDR3 reads TGTGCCAGCAGGGGGGGACAGGGAGGACTACTAGCCAAAAACATTCAGTACTTC. Translated: CASRGGQGGLLAKNIQYF. The full variable domain, with the rest looked up from reference TRBV5-5 and TRBJ2-4, is DAGVTQSPTHLIKTRGQQVTLRCSPISGHKSVSWYQQVLGQGPQFIFQYYEKEERGRGNFPDRFSARQFPNYSSELNVNALLLGDSALYLCASRGGQGGLLAKNIQYFGAGTRLSVL.